Following are 27 T cell receptor beta chains from one sample sequenced in a study of T cell changes during pregnancy in multiple sclerosis. Sequenced by immunoSEQ multiplex PCR; TCRdb stores in-frame clones only, minus some. This table has just over 80,000 clones, roughly 95% appearing once. The sequences come from peripheral blood, collected in the second trimester of pregnancy. Receptor source: a female donor with multiple sclerosis, enrolled in a pregnancy study.

The V gene is TRBV14, the J gene TRBJ2-2; no clear D. The CDR3 length is 15 residues. V lost 3 bases to trimming and J lost 5 bases, with 13 bases between them. Germline CDR1 and CDR2: SGHDN and FVKESK. CDR3 in amino acids: CASSQLMLGTGELFF. In nucleotides, the CDR3 is TGTGCCAGCAGCCAGCTCATGCTCGGGACCGGGGAGCTGTTTTTT.

The CDR3 coding sequence is TGTGCCACTACCGGGACAGGGGGCCCCAATGAGCAGTTCTTC. Protein: CATTGTGGPNEQFF. V usage is TRBV27 and J usage is TRBJ2-1; TRBD1 matches 12 bases. This CDR3 has 14 amino acids. CDR1 and CDR2 from the germline V gene are MNHEY and SMNVEV (reference sequence). Unmatched junction bases numbered 7, after V lost 10 bases and J lost 6 bases.

The rearrangement uses TRBV7-2 and TRBJ2-5; TRBD2 agrees at 8 bases. V gave up 1 base and J gave up 3 bases; unmatched junction bases: 4. This CDR3 region has 15 residues. Germline CDR1 SGHTA, CDR2 FQGNSA. The CDR3 sequence: CASSLDVGREETQYF. CDR3 bases: TGTGCCAGCAGCTTAGATGTCGGGAGGGAAGAGACCCAGTACTTC. The entire variable domain, with the rest obtained from reference TRBV7-2 and TRBJ2-5, is as follows: GAGVSQSPSNKVTEKGKDVELRCDPISGHTALYWYRQSLGQGLEFLIYFQGNSAPDKSGLPSDRFSAERTGGSVSTLTIQRTQQEDSAVYLCASSLDVGREETQYFGPGTRLLVL.

The chain carries TRBV2 and TRBJ2-1; TRBD2 is a possible D gene (6 bases). V gave up 2 bases and J gave up 5 bases, with 16 bases separating them. The germline V gene has CDR1 SNHLY and CDR2 FYNNEI. This CDR3 comprises 16 residues. The CDR3: CASSESLASDHNEQFF. CDR3 nucleotide sequence: TGTGCCAGCAGTGAATCTCTAGCGTCCGACCACAATGAGCAGTTCTTC.

The V and J genes are TRBV6-5 and TRBJ2-3, with a weak D call TRBD1 (5 bases). CDR1 MNHEY and CDR2 SVGAGI come from the germline V gene. Trimming removed 0 bases at V and 1 base at J, with 8 bases between. The CDR3 covers 15 residues. This CDR3 is CASSYSGQGTDTQYF. The CDR3 coding sequence is TGTGCCAGCAGTTACTCGGGGCAGGGCACAGATACGCAGTATTTT.

V is TRBV5-4 and J is TRBJ2-1; 7 bases are a match to TRBD1. With 0 bases clipped from V and 2 bases from J, the junction kept 14 bases outside the gene matches. CDR3 length: 19 residues. The germline CDR1 and CDR2 sequences are SGHNT and YYREEE (reference sequence). As DNA, the CDR3 is TGTGCCAGCAGCTTGGGACAGGGAAAACGCAAAGAAGCCTACAATGAGCAGTTCTTC. This sequence encodes CASSLGQGKRKEAYNEQFF. Full variable domain (outside the CDR3, taken from reference TRBV5-4 and TRBJ2-1): ETGVTQSPTHLIKTRGQQVTLRCSSQSGHNTVSWYQQALGQGPQFIFQYYREEENGRGNFPPRFSGLQFPNYSSELNVNALELDDSALYLCASSLGQGKRKEAYNEQFFGPGTRLTVL.

The chain is built from TRBV5-1 and TRBJ2-3; possible D gene TRBD1, 6 bases. The CDR3 length is 13 residues. Germline values: CDR1 SGHRS, CDR2 YFSETQ. V was cut by 5 bases and J by 4 bases, with 11 bases left in between. For the CDR3, the DNA is TGCGCCAGCAGAGGGGGATGGTCAGATACGCAGTATTTT. The encoded protein is CASRGGWSDTQYF.

The rearrangement joins TRBV11-2 to TRBJ1-1; 8 bases agree with TRBD1. Germline V gene data show CDR1 as SGHAT and CDR2 as FQNNGV. V shed 5 bases and J 10 bases; nucleotides not matched to a gene: 6. The CDR3 covers 12 residues. CDR3 amino acids: CASSPWTGLAFF. Here the CDR3 DNA reads TGTGCCAGCAGCCCTTGGACAGGGCTAGCTTTCTTT.

A remark on this clone: This specimen includes other DNA sequences encoding the same CDR3. V gene TRBV5-1 combines with J gene TRBJ1-1, with 8 bases fitting TRBD1. This CDR3 is built from 14 residues. CDR1 is SGHRS and CDR2 is YFSETQ in the germline V gene. With V trimmed by 4 bases and J by 2 bases, 4 bases remained unmatched. The CDR3 coding sequence is TGCGCCAGCAGCACTGGACAGGGCAACACTGAAGCTTTCTTT. Protein sequence: CASSTGQGNTEAFF.

V usage is TRBV5-4 and J usage is TRBJ2-2; 9 bases fit TRBD1. Trimming cost V 2 bases and J 3 bases; bases outside gene matches: 2. The germline CDR1 and CDR2 sequences are SGHNT and YYREEE (reference sequence). The CDR3 sequence is 15 residues long. CDR3 sequence: CASSLTGGDTGELFF. The CDR3 DNA sequence: TGTGCCAGCAGCTTAACAGGGGGCGACACCGGGGAGCTGTTTTTT.

The chain recombines TRBV7-9 with TRBJ1-2; D may be TRBD1 (5 bases). The CDR3 is made up of 16 amino acids. Deletions cut 4 bases from V and 5 bases from J, with 20 bases between. The V gene's germline CDR1 is SEHNR and CDR2 FQNEAQ (reference sequence). In DNA form, the CDR3 reads TGTGCCAGCAGCTCAGGTCCAGGGTCAGGGTTTTATGGCTACACCTTC. Its translation is CASSSGPGSGFYGYTF.

The J gene is TRBJ2-2, the V gene TRBV28; D is uncertain. Trimming removed 1 base from V and 9 bases from J, with 9 bases in between. The germline V gene encodes CDR1 MDHEN and CDR2 SYDVKM. The CDR3 covers 13 residues. The CDR3: CASSLYGLRELFF. The CDR3 bases are TGTGCCAGCAGTTTATATGGGCTCCGGGAGCTGTTTTTT.

The rearrangement links TRBV7-9 to TRBJ1-1, with 8 bases fitting TRBD1. V dropped 3 bases and J dropped 2; count of bases not matched to a gene: 5. The CDR3 totals 15 residues. Germline lookup yields CDR1 SEHNR and CDR2 FQNEAQ (reference sequence). This chain's CDR3 is CASSFTGGSNTEAFF. The CDR3 DNA reads as TGTGCCAGCAGCTTCACAGGGGGATCTAACACTGAAGCTTTCTTT.

The chain carries TRBV29-1 and TRBJ2-1; no definite D call. This CDR3 is built from 12 residues. CDR1 SQVTM and CDR2 ANQGSEA come from the germline V gene. With 0 bases removed from V and 12 bases from J, the gap between germline ends came to 12 bases. CDR3 region: CSVEESREAQFF. CDR3 DNA sequence: TGCAGCGTTGAAGAGTCCCGAGAGGCGCAGTTCTTC.

V usage is TRBV11-2 and J usage is TRBJ2-1; 8 bases agree with TRBD1. Trimming at V came to 6 bases and at J to 5 bases, leaving 3 bases not matched to a gene. The CDR3 spans 13 residues. Germline loops: CDR1 SGHAT, CDR2 FQNNGV. The CDR3 is CASRHRGNNEQFF. The CDR3 coding sequence is TGTGCCAGCAGGCACAGGGGGAACAATGAGCAGTTCTTC.

This sequence joins TRBV15 and TRBJ1-1; 9 positions match TRBD1. The CDR3 has 16 residues. Germline CDR1 is LNHNV and CDR2 is YYDKDF (reference sequence). The V gene end was trimmed by 1 base and the J gene end by 6 bases; junction bases not matched to a gene: 9. The CDR3 loop is CATSRGTGGAWAEAFF. CDR3 DNA: TGTGCCACCAGCAGAGGCACAGGGGGCGCTTGGGCTGAAGCTTTCTTT. Full variable domain (missing parts from reference TRBV15 and TRBJ1-1): DAMVIQNPRYQVTQFGKPVTLSCSQTLNHNVMYWYQQKSSQAPKLLFHYYDKDFNNEADTPDNFQSRRPNTSFCFLDIRSPGLGDTAMYLCATSRGTGGAWAEAFFGQGTRLTVV.

This chain links TRBV28 with TRBJ2-5, with TRBD2 matching 9 bases. The V gene's germline CDR1 is MDHEN and CDR2 SYDVKM. Trimming removed 3 bases from V and 2 bases from J; junction bases left unmatched: 1. The CDR3 length is 14 residues. This chain's CDR3 is CASSFLAGQETQYF. CDR3 nucleotide sequence: TGTGCCAGCAGTTTTCTAGCGGGACAAGAGACCCAGTACTTC.

This chain joins TRBV29-1 and TRBJ1-1; TRBD1 is a possible D gene (6 bases). This CDR3 has 12 amino acids. Germline V gene sequence: CDR1 SQVTM, CDR2 ANQGSEA. The germline V and J ends were trimmed by 3 bases and 8 bases, with 13 bases remaining between them. For the CDR3, the DNA is TGCAGCGTTGAGGGGGCCAGCCCCGAAGCTTTCTTT. As protein: CSVEGASPEAFF.

The chain combines TRBV27 with TRBJ2-1; 9 bases fit TRBD1. CDR3 length equals 16 residues. Trimming removed 1 base from V and 3 bases from J; junction bases left unmatched: 4. The V gene's germline CDR1 is MNHEY and CDR2 SMNVEV (reference sequence). As DNA, the CDR3 is TGTGCCAGCAGTTTATACCGGACAGGGGTCTACAATGAGCAGTTCTTC. Amino acids: CASSLYRTGVYNEQFF.

The genes are TRBV18 and TRBJ2-1; the match to TRBD2 covers 12 bases. Germline CDR1 KGHSH, CDR2 LQKENI. The V gene end was trimmed by 3 bases and the J gene end by 7 bases; junction bases not matched to a gene: 4. The CDR3 extends over 15 amino acids. CDR3 protein: CASSPPGLAGNEQFF. The CDR3 DNA is TGTGCCAGCTCACCCCCGGGACTAGCGGGTAATGAGCAGTTCTTC.

The chain links TRBV19 to TRBJ2-7; D possibly corresponds to TRBD1 (5 bases). The CDR3 is made up of 13 amino acids. The ends were cut back, 6 bases at V and 3 bases at J, with 12 bases in the middle. The germline CDR1 and CDR2 sequences are LNHDA and SQIVND (reference sequence). CDR3 amino acids: CASSPDRHYEQYF. CDR3 DNA: TGTGCCAGTAGCCCAGACAGACACTACGAGCAGTACTTC. The variable domain in full, completed from reference TRBV19 and TRBJ2-7, reads DGGITQSPKYLFRKEGQNVTLSCEQNLNHDAMYWYRQDPGQGLRLIYYSQIVNDFQKGDIAEGYSVSREKKESFPLTVTSAQKNPTAFYLCASSPDRHYEQYFGPGTRLTVT.

The V call is TRBV6-1, the J call TRBJ1-4, with 7 bases lining up with TRBD1. CDR3 length: 17 residues. Germline trimming cut 1 base from V and 0 bases from J; bases unmatched to any gene: 5. CDR1 and CDR2 (germline): MNHNS, SASEGT. CDR3 loop: CASSEVGQLATNEKLFF. Written as DNA, the CDR3 is TGTGCCAGCAGTGAAGTGGGACAGCTTGCAACTAATGAAAAACTGTTTTTT.

The rearrangement uses TRBV27 and TRBJ2-4, with TRBD1 identical over 10 bases. Trimming removed 0 bases from V and 8 bases from J; junction bases left unmatched: 1. Per germline, CDR1 MNHEY and CDR2 SMNVEV (reference sequence). The CDR3 contains 14 residues. CDR3 sequence (DNA): TGTGCCAGCAGTTTATCGGGGACAGGGGACATTCAGTACTTC. Translation gives CASSLSGTGDIQYF.

This chain uses TRBV4-1 with TRBJ2-7; TRBD1 agrees at 10 bases. The CDR3 sequence is 13 residues long. In germline, CDR1 is MGHRA, CDR2 YSYEKL. With V trimmed by 8 bases and J by 3 bases, 4 bases remained unmatched. The DNA for the CDR3 is TGCGCCAGCGGGGGGGACAGGGGCTACGAGCAGTACTTC. Amino acid sequence: CASGGDRGYEQYF.

The chain recombines TRBV12-5 with TRBJ2-2; unclear D gene. This CDR3 is 16 amino acids long. Looked up from germline, CDR1 is LGHNT and CDR2 is FRNRAP. Trimming stripped 5 bases from V and 1 base from J, with 14 bases between. CDR3 in amino acids: CASGLPMRQNTGELFF. The CDR3 DNA follows: TGTGCTAGTGGTCTGCCCATGCGTCAGAACACCGGGGAGCTGTTTTTT.

The rearrangement joins TRBV7-9 to TRBJ2-5; D perhaps matches TRBD1 (5 bases). The germline gives CDR1 SEHNR, CDR2 FQNEAQ (reference sequence). This CDR3 is built from 16 residues. V lost 1 base and J lost 10, with 22 bases in between. Here the CDR3 DNA reads TGTGCCAGCAGCTTAGAGGGGCCTGGGCCAACTGGGGACCAGTACTTC. Its translation is CASSLEGPGPTGDQYF.

The genes are TRBV6-5 and TRBJ2-2; D might be TRBD2 (5 bases). Germline V CDR1 and CDR2: MNHEY, SVGAGI. This CDR3 comprises 14 residues. V was clipped by 1 base and J by 6 bases, with 9 bases between them. CDR3 loop: CASSYLGASGELFF. Here the CDR3 DNA reads TGTGCCAGCAGTTACTTGGGAGCCTCCGGGGAGCTGTTTTTT.